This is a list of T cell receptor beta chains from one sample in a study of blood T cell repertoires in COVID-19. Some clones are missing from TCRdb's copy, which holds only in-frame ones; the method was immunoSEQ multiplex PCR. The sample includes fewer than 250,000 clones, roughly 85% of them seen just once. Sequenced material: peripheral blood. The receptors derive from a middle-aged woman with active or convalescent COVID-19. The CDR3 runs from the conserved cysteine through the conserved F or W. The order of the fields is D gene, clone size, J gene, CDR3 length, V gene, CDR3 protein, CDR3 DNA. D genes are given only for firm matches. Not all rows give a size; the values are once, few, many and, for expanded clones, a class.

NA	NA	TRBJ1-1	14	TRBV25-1	CASSENQGNTEAFF	TGTGCCAGCAGTGAGAATCAGGGGAACACTGAAGCTTTCTTT
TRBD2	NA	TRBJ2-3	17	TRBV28	CASSPPVLAGTTDTQYF	TGTGCCAGCAGTCCCCCCGTGCTAGCGGGGACCACAGATACGCAGTATTTT
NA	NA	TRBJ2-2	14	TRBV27	CASRQVINTGELFF	TGTGCCAGCAGACAGGTCATTAACACCGGGGAGCTGTTTTTT
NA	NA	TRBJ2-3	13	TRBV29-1	CSVEDPATDTQYF	TGCAGCGTTGAAGACCCCGCGACAGATACGCAGTATTTT
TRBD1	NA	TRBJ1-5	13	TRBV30	CAWSRDRGQPQHF	TGTGCCTGGAGCCGGGACAGAGGGCAGCCCCAGCATTTT
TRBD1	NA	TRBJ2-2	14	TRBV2	CASRAQGAGGELFF	TGTGCCAGCAGGGCACAGGGGGCCGGTGGGGAGCTGTTTTTT
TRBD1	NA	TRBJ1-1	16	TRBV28	CASSSGQGVRRTEAFF	TGTGCCAGCAGTTCTGGACAGGGGGTACGGAGGACTGAAGCTTTCTTT
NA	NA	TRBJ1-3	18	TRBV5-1	CASSLVPIQRDSGNTIYF	TGCGCCAGCAGCTTGGTTCCAATTCAGCGAGACTCTGGAAACACCATATATTTT
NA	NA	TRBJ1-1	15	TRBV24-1	CATSDPKQGNTEAFF	TGTGCCACCAGTGACCCTAAGCAGGGGAACACTGAAGCTTTCTTT
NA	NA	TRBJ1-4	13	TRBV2	CASTGTGNEKLFF	TGTGCCAGCACCGGGACTGGGAATGAAAAACTGTTTTTT
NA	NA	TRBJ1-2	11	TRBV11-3	CASSWGRGYTF	TGTGCCAGCAGTTGGGGGCGCGGCTACACCTTC
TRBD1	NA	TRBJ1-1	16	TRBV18	CASSPGQAFMNTEAFF	TGTGCCAGCTCCCCGGGACAGGCTTTTATGAACACTGAAGCTTTCTTT
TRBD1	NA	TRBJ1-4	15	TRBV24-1	CATSDGDRTWEKLFF	TGTGCCACCAGTGATGGGGACAGGACTTGGGAAAAACTGTTTTTT
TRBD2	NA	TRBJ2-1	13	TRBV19	CATTLRGEGEQFF	TGTGCCACCACACTCCGGGGGGAGGGTGAGCAGTTCTTC
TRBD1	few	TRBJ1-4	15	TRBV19	CASSSQPGQGRDLFF	TGTGCCAGTAGCTCCCAACCGGGACAGGGACGGGATCTGTTTTTT
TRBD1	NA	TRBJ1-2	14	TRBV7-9	CASSLTGGARGYTF	TGTGCCAGCAGCTTAACAGGGGGCGCGAGGGGCTACACCTTC
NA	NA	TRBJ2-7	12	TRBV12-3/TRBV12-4	CASSSSSYEQYF	TGTGCCAGCAGTTCCTCCTCCTACGAGCAGTACTTC
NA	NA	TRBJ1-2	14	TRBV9	CASSSDRPWGRYTF	TGTGCCAGCAGCAGCGACAGGCCCTGGGGCCGCTACACCTTC
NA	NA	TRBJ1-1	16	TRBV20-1	CSASSVTPGRGTEAFF	TGCAGTGCTAGTTCGGTTACACCCGGTCGGGGCACTGAAGCTTTCTTT